A selection of T cell receptor beta chains follows, all from one sample in a study of cytomegalovirus exposure and HLA in healthy donors. The method was immunoSEQ multiplex PCR; TCRdb's version includes in-frame clones alone and lacks a portion of them. Of roughly 120,000 clones detected, approximately 61% appear once; the ten largest clones hold around 1.6%. Material: PBMCs. The receptors were sampled from a man aged 30-40 years in good health and CMV-seropositive. Each CDR3 is given with its conserved first and last residue. The order of the fields is V gene, J gene, clone size, D gene, CDR3 protein, CDR3 DNA. D genes are given only for firm matches. Rows give clone size only sometimes, using once, few, many, or a class for an expanded clone.

TRBV2,TRBJ2-1,.,.,CASSAPQQGTYNEQFF,TGTGCCAGCAGTGCACCTCAGCAGGGTACCTACAATGAGCAGTTCTTC
TRBV11-2,TRBJ2-7,few,.,CASSPGLYYEQYF,TGTGCCAGCAGCCCGGGACTGTACTACGAGCAGTACTTC
TRBV6-1,TRBJ2-7,.,TRBD2,CASSEGGTSGYEQYF,TGTGCCAGCAGTGAAGGGGGGACTAGCGGCTACGAGCAGTACTTC
TRBV7-9,TRBJ1-1,.,.,CASSPPPAGQEAFF,TGTGCCAGCAGCCCCCCCCCGGCAGGGCAGGAAGCTTTCTTT
TRBV7-3,TRBJ2-6,.,TRBD2,CASSSLSGASGANVLTF,TGTGCCAGCAGCTCCCTTAGCGGGGCCTCTGGGGCCAACGTCCTGACTTTC
TRBV7-8,TRBJ1-5,.,TRBD1,CASSLHRGHVRYSNQPQHF,TGTGCCAGCAGCTTACACAGGGGGCATGTTAGGTATAGCAATCAGCCCCAGCATTTT
TRBV4-1,TRBJ1-3,.,.,CASSQVAGRGNTIYF,TGCGCCAGCAGCCAAGTTGCGGGACGAGGAAACACCATATATTTT
TRBV2,TRBJ2-5,.,.,CASSREETQYF,TGTGCCAGCAGCCGAGAAGAGACCCAGTACTTC
TRBV29-1,TRBJ2-5,few,TRBD2,CSVPGTSGRETQYF,TGCAGCGTTCCCGGGACTAGCGGGAGAGAGACCCAGTACTTC
TRBV5-1,TRBJ2-7,once,TRBD2,CASSLQAGGFYEQYF,TGCGCCAGCAGCTTGCAGGCGGGGGGATTCTACGAGCAGTACTTC
TRBV27,TRBJ2-3,once,TRBD2,CASSLLSRTRWGGADTQYF,TGTGCCAGCAGTTTACTGTCCCGGACTAGATGGGGGGGAGCAGATACGCAGTATTTT
TRBV7-6,TRBJ2-1,.,.,CASSSVPRGGSGSYNEQFF,TGTGCCAGCAGCTCCGTCCCCCGAGGTGGATCTGGCTCCTACAATGAGCAGTTCTTC
TRBV9,TRBJ2-3,.,TRBD2,CASSPKRERGTQYF,TGTGCCAGCAGCCCTAAGCGGGAGAGGGGTACGCAGTATTTT
TRBV5-1,TRBJ2-7,.,TRBD2,CASRGGSGSIGTYEQYF,TGCGCCAGCAGGGGGGGTAGCGGGAGTATAGGGACCTACGAGCAGTACTTC
TRBV4-3,TRBJ2-7,few,TRBD2,CASSQLAGLGYEQYF,TGCGCCAGCAGCCAATTAGCGGGACTTGGTTACGAGCAGTACTTC
TRBV11-2,TRBJ2-7,.,TRBD1,CASSSWGQGAYEQYF,TGTGCCAGCAGCTCCTGGGGGCAGGGGGCATACGAGCAGTACTTC
TRBV18,TRBJ1-5,.,.,CASSPVRGGQPQHF,TGTGCCAGCTCACCGGTCAGGGGAGGGCAGCCCCAGCATTTT
TRBV28,TRBJ2-5,few,TRBD1,CASSLRTGFQETQYF,TGTGCCAGCAGTTTGCGGACAGGATTCCAAGAGACCCAGTACTTC
TRBV12-5,TRBJ2-5,.,TRBD2,CASGLAGTTKETQYF,TGTGCTAGTGGTTTGGCCGGGACTACGAAAGAGACCCAGTACTTC
TRBV7-9,TRBJ2-1,once,TRBD2,CSSTKEDSFRGGDEQFF,TGTTCCAGCACCAAAGAAGATAGCTTCCGGGGGGGGGATGAGCAGTTCTTC
TRBV21-1,TRBJ2-1,.,.,CASSKPCELRQFF,TGTGCCAGCAGCAAACCTTGCGAGCTACGGCAGTTCTTC
TRBV7-6,TRBJ1-5,.,TRBD1,CASSLNRQGARHF,TGTGCCAGCAGCCTTAATAGACAGGGGGCTAGACATTTT
TRBV6-5,TRBJ1-3,.,.,CASSFGGTPSGNTIYF,TGTGCCAGCAGTTTCGGGGGTACCCCCTCTGGAAACACCATATATTTT
TRBV5-1,TRBJ2-5,.,.,CASSLVEETQYF,TGCGCCAGCAGCTTGGTAGAAGAGACCCAGTACTTC
TRBV5-1,TRBJ1-1,.,.,CASSLIPGNTEAFF,TGCGCCAGCAGCTTAATTCCAGGGAACACTGAAGCTTTCTTT
TRBV7-2,TRBJ2-3,.,.,CASSLWSGSSDTQYF,TGTGCCAGCAGCTTATGGAGTGGGAGTTCAGATACGCAGTATTTT
TRBV28,TRBJ2-7,.,TRBD2,CASSSPSGRSSYEQYF,TGTGCCAGCAGTTCCCCCAGCGGGAGGAGCTCCTACGAGCAGTACTTC
TRBV2,TRBJ1-4,.,.,CASSAGQGRILFF,TGTGCCAGCAGTGCCGGACAAGGCCGTATACTGTTTTTT
TRBV6-6,TRBJ2-3,few,TRBD2,CASRLAGRTDTQYF,TGTGCCAGCAGACTAGCGGGACGCACAGATACGCAGTATTTT
TRBV13,TRBJ1-2,.,TRBD1,CASTSGQGYYGYTF,TGTGCCAGCACTTCGGGACAGGGATACTATGGCTACACCTTC
TRBV5-1,TRBJ1-1,.,.,CASSLRGAGGTEAFF,TGCGCCAGCAGCCTGAGGGGAGCGGGAGGCACTGAAGCTTTCTTT
TRBV9,TRBJ2-5,.,TRBD1,CASSPRDSQETQYF,TGTGCCAGCAGCCCGAGGGACAGTCAAGAGACCCAGTACTTC
TRBV28,TRBJ1-2,few,.,CASSPGLSSYGYTF,TGTGCCAGCAGCCCAGGGTTATCTAGCTATGGCTACACCTTC
TRBV7-9,TRBJ2-1,.,.,CASRPGEVLEQFF,TGTGCCAGCAGACCGGGGGAGGTTCTTGAGCAGTTCTTC
TRBV2,TRBJ2-7,.,TRBD1,CASKRDDRGFGYEQYF,TGTGCCAGCAAGCGAGATGACAGGGGATTTGGCTACGAGCAGTACTTC
TRBV7-3,TRBJ2-1,few,.,CASSAQGSSSYNEQFF,TGTGCCAGCAGCGCACAGGGATCGAGCTCCTACAATGAGCAGTTCTTC
TRBV5-1,TRBJ2-1,few,TRBD2,CASSLGDYSYNEQFF,TGCGCCAGCAGCTTGGGGGACTACTCCTACAATGAGCAGTTCTTC
TRBV11-3,TRBJ2-3,few,.,CASSPAGGRRDTQYF,TGTGCCAGCAGCCCTGCGGGTGGGAGAAGAGATACGCAGTATTTT
TRBV19,TRBJ2-3,.,.,CASSIDAGGTDTQYF,TGTGCCAGTAGTATAGATGCAGGGGGCACAGATACGCAGTATTTT
TRBV4-2,TRBJ2-2,few,.,CASSPTQGGDAGELFF,TGTGCCAGCAGCCCAACTCAAGGGGGGGACGCCGGGGAGCTGTTTTTT
TRBV30,TRBJ1-1,.,TRBD1,CAWSVQGYTEAFF,TGTGCCTGGAGTGTACAGGGGTACACTGAAGCTTTCTTT
TRBV5-1,TRBJ1-3,.,.,CASSLNGGSGNTIYF,TGCGCCAGCAGCTTAAACGGGGGCTCTGGAAACACCATATATTTT
TRBV27,TRBJ2-7,.,.,CASSFLDGRDYEQYF,TGTGCCAGCAGTTTTCTCGACGGGAGAGATTACGAGCAGTACTTC
TRBV5-1,TRBJ2-1,.,TRBD2,CASSSGTSGILQPGNEQFF,TGCGCCAGCAGCTCCGGGACTAGCGGGATACTACAACCCGGGAATGAGCAGTTCTTC
TRBV6-1,TRBJ1-5,few,.,CASRQGYYQPQHF,TGTGCCAGCAGACAGGGTTATTATCAGCCCCAGCATTTT
TRBV4-3,TRBJ2-7,.,TRBD2,CASSQEWRLAGSSYEQYF,TGCGCCAGCAGCCAAGAATGGAGACTAGCGGGGAGCTCCTACGAGCAGTACTTC
TRBV11-2,TRBJ1-2,.,.,CASSFSLYGYTF,TGTGCCAGCAGCTTTAGCCTCTATGGCTACACCTTC
TRBV5-1,TRBJ2-3,.,.,CASSLQGSTDTQYF,TGCGCCAGCAGCTTGCAGGGTAGCACAGATACGCAGTATTTT
TRBV11-3,TRBJ1-2,.,TRBD1,CASKGAYYGYTF,TGTGCCAGCAAGGGGGCCTACTATGGCTACACCTTC
TRBV10-3,TRBJ2-5,.,.,CAISAPQRAETQYF,TGTGCCATCAGCGCCCCGCAGCGGGCGGAGACCCAGTACTTC
TRBV29-1,TRBJ2-5,once,.,CSVSVQETQYF,TGCAGCGTATCGGTCCAAGAGACCCAGTACTTC
TRBV28,TRBJ2-7,once,TRBD2,CASSFELAGGTPWDEQYF,TGTGCCAGCAGCTTCGAACTAGCGGGAGGCACGCCTTGGGACGAGCAGTACTTC
TRBV13,TRBJ2-7,.,.,CASSLAARRGVAYEQYF,TGTGCCAGCAGCTTAGCCGCGCGCAGGGGAGTAGCCTACGAGCAGTACTTC